This entry lists 5 T cell receptor beta chains sequenced from one sample in a study of OX40 agonist ivuxolimab in advanced cancers. TCRdb's table, derived via immunoSEQ multiplex PCR, lists solely in-frame clones and lacks some. The sample shows 43,000 or so clones, 85% to 90% of them seen only once. The source material was CD4+ or CD8+ T cells sorted from blood, sampled in a trial of the OX40 agonist ivuxolimab. The receptors were gathered from an adult with an advanced solid tumor such as melanoma, head and neck, liver or kidney cancer.

This clone occurred a few times. The chain is built from TRBV28 and TRBJ2-1, with D possibly matching TRBD2 (6 bases). Germline values: CDR1 MDHEN, CDR2 SYDVKM. Between the trimmed V and J ends, which lost 6 bases and 7 bases, there was a span of 16 bases. The CDR3 is 14 residues long. CDR3 bases: TGTGCCAGCAGCGCCGGGACTTGGGGGAATGAGCAGTTCTTC. Translating it yields CASSAGTWGNEQFF. The variable domain in full, with the rest retrieved from reference TRBV28 and TRBJ2-1, is DVKVTQSSRYLVKRTGEKVFLECVQDMDHENMFWYRQDPGLGLRLIYFSYDVKMKEKGDIPEGYSVSREKKERFSLILESASTNQTSMYLCASSAGTWGNEQFFGPGTRLTVL.

V usage is TRBV5-5 and J usage is TRBJ2-2; 14 nucleotides line up with TRBD2. Germline V gene sequence: CDR1 SGHKS, CDR2 YYEKEE (reference sequence). V lost 4 bases and J lost 5; bases outside the gene matches: 4. CDR3 size: 16 residues. The CDR3 is CASSPGLAGETGELFF. The CDR3 bases are TGTGCCAGCAGCCCGGGACTAGCGGGGGAAACCGGGGAGCTGTTTTTT. Together with reference TRBV5-5 and TRBJ2-2, the CDR3 gives the full variable domain: DAGVTQSPTHLIKTRGQQVTLRCSPISGHKSVSWYQQVLGQGPQFIFQYYEKEERGRGNFPDRFSARQFPNYSSELNVNALLLGDSALYLCASSPGLAGETGELFFGEGSRLTVL.

The J gene is TRBJ2-2, the V gene TRBV6-5, with unresolved D. From germline, CDR1 is MNHEY and CDR2 SVGAGI. CDR3 size: 14 residues. With 5 bases removed from V and 4 bases from J, the gap between germline ends came to 11 bases. CDR3 DNA: TGTGCCAGCAGTCCCTTAGAGCCCACCGGGGAGCTGTTTTTT. This codes for CASSPLEPTGELFF.

This clone was counted a single time. Written as DNA, the CDR3 is TGTGCCAGCACTTTGGGGACACTTAACTATGGCTACACCTTC. Amino acid sequence: CASTLGTLNYGYTF. The gene calls are TRBV9 and TRBJ1-2; tentatively, D is TRBD1 (6 bases). V lost 6 bases to trimming and J lost 1 base, with 13 bases between them. Looked up from germline, CDR1 is SGDLS and CDR2 is YYNGEE. The CDR3 contains 14 residues.

This chain links TRBV21-1 with TRBJ2-1; TRBD2 reflects the table's D call only, with no check against the DNA. TRBV21-1 represents a pseudogene. This CDR3 has 14 amino acids. CDR3 coding DNA: TGTGCCAGCAGCACAGCTCGGAGAAACAATGAGCAGTTCTTC. Translation: CASSTARRNNEQFF.